Listed below are T cell receptor beta chains from one sample, sequenced in a study of CD8+CD57+ T cells in acquired aplastic anemia. TCRdb analysed the reads with MiXCR anew, one entry per CDR3 protein. The repertoire consists of 400,000 to 450,000 distinct CDR3 sequences, with around 68% occurring once and the leading ten covering more than 3.5%. The sequenced sample was sorted CD4+, CD8+, or CD8+CD57+ T cells (not recorded which) from PBMCs. These receptors originate from a human donor in good health, serving as a control. CDR3s include the opening cysteine and the closing phenylalanine or tryptophan. The order of the fields is clone size, J gene, D gene, V gene, CDR3 protein, CDR3 DNA. D genes are given only for firm matches. Rows give clone size only sometimes, using once, few, many, or a class for an expanded clone.

clone_size: NA
j_call: TRBJ2-7
d_call: NA
v_call: TRBV2
cdr3_aa: CASSEGYAGQYF
cdr3_nt: TGTGCCAGCAGTGAAGGGTACGCCGGGCAGTACTTC

clone_size: NA
j_call: TRBJ1-5
d_call: NA
v_call: TRBV2
cdr3_aa: CASSVDGANQPQHF
cdr3_nt: TGTGCCAGCAGTGTCGACGGGGCCAATCAGCCCCAGCATTTT

clone_size: NA
j_call: TRBJ1-6
d_call: NA
v_call: TRBV29-1
cdr3_aa: CSARGRDSPLHF
cdr3_nt: TGCAGCGCCCGGGGAAGGGATTCGCCCCTCCACTTT

clone_size: NA
j_call: TRBJ2-7
d_call: NA
v_call: TRBV7-2
cdr3_aa: CASSPSRSEQYF
cdr3_nt: TGTGCCAGCAGCCCTAGTCGCAGCGAGCAGTACTTC

clone_size: NA
j_call: TRBJ2-3
d_call: NA
v_call: TRBV7-4
cdr3_aa: CASSVGLGTDTGSF
cdr3_nt: NA

clone_size: NA
j_call: TRBJ2-7
d_call: NA
v_call: TRBV10-3
cdr3_aa: CATTGKGTYEEYF
cdr3_nt: TGTGCGACCACAGGGAAGGGAACGTACGAGGAGTACTTC

clone_size: NA
j_call: TRBJ1-2
d_call: NA
v_call: TRBV9
cdr3_aa: CASSVQGASGYGYTF
cdr3_nt: TGTGCCAGCAGTGTTCAGGGCGCTTCGGGCTACGGCTACACCTTC

clone_size: NA
j_call: TRBJ2-3
d_call: TRBD2
v_call: TRBV20-1
cdr3_aa: CSDLSGATDTQYF
cdr3_nt: TGCAGTGATTTAAGCGGGGCCACAGATACGCAGTATTTT

clone_size: NA
j_call: TRBJ2-7
d_call: NA
v_call: TRBV20-1
cdr3_aa: CSARDRGFPYEQYF
cdr3_nt: TGCAGTGCTAGAGACCGGGGCTTCCCCTACGAGCAGTACTTC

clone_size: many
j_call: TRBJ1-1
d_call: NA
v_call: TRBV7-2
cdr3_aa: CASSVRANTEAFF
cdr3_nt: TGTGCCAGCAGCGTCAGGGCGAACACTGAAGCTTTCTTT

clone_size: many
j_call: TRBJ1-2
d_call: NA
v_call: TRBV7-2
cdr3_aa: CASSFAGESGYTF
cdr3_nt: TGTGCCAGCAGCTTTGCAGGGGAGAGCGGCTACACCTTC

clone_size: NA
j_call: TRBJ1-1
d_call: TRBD1
v_call: TRBV20-1
cdr3_aa: CSAAPGTGLNTEAFF
cdr3_nt: TGCAGTGCTGCCCCTGGGACAGGACTGAACACTGAAGCTTTCTTT

clone_size: NA
j_call: TRBJ1-6
d_call: TRBD1
v_call: TRBV20-1
cdr3_aa: CSARTGQGDSPLHF
cdr3_nt: TGCAGTGCTAGAACGGGACAGGGAGATTCACCCCTCCACTTT

clone_size: many
j_call: TRBJ1-4
d_call: NA
v_call: TRBV6-6
cdr3_aa: CASSYAGESANEKLFF
cdr3_nt: TGTGCCAGCAGTTACGCAGGGGAATCGGCTAATGAAAAACTGTTTTTT

clone_size: NA
j_call: TRBJ2-2
d_call: TRBD1
v_call: TRBV10-1
cdr3_aa: CASSAIRGREGGELFF
cdr3_nt: TGCGCCAGCAGTGCGATCAGGGGGCGAGAAGGCGGGGAGCTGTTTTTT

clone_size: NA
j_call: TRBJ2-7
d_call: NA
v_call: TRBV7-7
cdr3_aa: CASRERADEQYF
cdr3_nt: TGTGCCAGCAGGGAGAGGGCAGACGAGCAGTACTTC

clone_size: NA
j_call: TRBJ2-7
d_call: NA
v_call: TRBV11-2
cdr3_aa: CATSPETGGNEQYF
cdr3_nt: TGTGCCACCAGCCCTGAGACTGGAGGCAACGAGCAGTACTTC

clone_size: NA
j_call: TRBJ2-3
d_call: NA
v_call: TRBV2
cdr3_aa: CASRDSGTDTQYF
cdr3_nt: TGTGCCAGCAGGGATAGCGGCACAGATACGCAGTATTTT

clone_size: few
j_call: TRBJ1-1
d_call: TRBD1
v_call: TRBV6-5
cdr3_aa: CASSPRQGPNEAFF
cdr3_nt: TGTGCCAGCAGTCCGCGACAGGGACCTAATGAAGCTTTCTTT

clone_size: NA
j_call: TRBJ1-3
d_call: NA
v_call: TRBV7-3
cdr3_aa: CASSLQGPGNKTYF
cdr3_nt: TGTGCCAGCAGTCTGCAGGGGCCCGGAAACAAGACATACTTT

clone_size: many
j_call: TRBJ1-1
d_call: NA
v_call: TRBV7-3
cdr3_aa: CASSPGRANTEAFF
cdr3_nt: TGTGCCAGCAGCCCCGGTCGGGCGAACACTGAAGCTTTCTTT

clone_size: many
j_call: TRBJ1-1
d_call: NA
v_call: TRBV19
cdr3_aa: CASSMGRGSGTEAFF
cdr3_nt: TGTGCCAGTAGTATGGGCCGCGGGTCCGGCACTGAAGCTTTCTTT

clone_size: many
j_call: TRBJ2-7
d_call: TRBD1
v_call: TRBV6-1
cdr3_aa: CASSDAGQAEGPSYEQYF
cdr3_nt: TGTGCCAGCAGTGACGCTGGACAGGCTGAGGGACCGTCCTACGAGCAGTACTTC

clone_size: NA
j_call: TRBJ1-1
d_call: NA
v_call: TRBV20-1
cdr3_aa: CSARRNSAEGTEAFF
cdr3_nt: TGCAGTGCTAGAAGGAATTCCGCCGAGGGCACTGAAGCTTTCTTT

clone_size: few
j_call: TRBJ2-7
d_call: NA
v_call: TRBV7-6
cdr3_aa: CASSLALGPSYEQYF
cdr3_nt: TGTGCCAGCAGCTTAGCGCTGGGGCCGTCCTACGAGCAGTACTTC

clone_size: NA
j_call: TRBJ2-7
d_call: NA
v_call: TRBV7-9
cdr3_aa: CASSVSGDIGEQYF
cdr3_nt: TGTGCCAGCAGCGTATCTGGTGACATAGGGGAGCAGTACTTC

clone_size: many
j_call: TRBJ1-2
d_call: NA
v_call: TRBV20-1
cdr3_aa: CSARDAVNYGYTF
cdr3_nt: TGCAGTGCTAGAGATGCAGTTAACTATGGCTACACCTTC